This TCR beta chain comes out of a study of cytomegalovirus exposure and HLA in healthy donors. Study-level findings and limits: Among donors in an Asian-associated ancestry cluster, a later analysis reportedly found fewer N-insertions than the roughly 680-donor mean. In a later analysis, CMV-associated beta chains were mostly HLA-associated, it appeared. Most subjects' HLA-A and HLA-B alleles were reportedly predicted from TCR beta sequences. Clonal expansion, a later analysis showed, was greater in HLA-associated TCR beta chains than in equally common others.

Points on this clone: No antigen is known for it.

Germline CDR1 MNHEY, CDR2 SVGAGI. This CDR3 has 15 amino acids. PCR was performed using 60 Vbeta and 13 Jbeta primers. Produced via immunoSEQ multiplex PCR; TCRdb's table is partial and in-frame only. The sample records approximately 180,000 clones, 75% to 85% being singletons. The sequence was obtained from a woman aged 55-70 years in good health and CMV-seropositive. The sample taken for sequencing was PBMCs. J is TRBJ2-5 and V is TRBV6-5; the D gene is possibly TRBD1 (5 bases). The assigned J gene may be wrong: the sequence end matches TRBJ2-7 better. In nucleotides, the CDR3 is TGTGCCAGCAGTTACTCGACGCAGGGTTCCTACGAGCAGTACTTC. This sequence encodes CASSYSTQGSYEQYF.